One and the same sample provided the 27 T cell receptor beta chains below, sequenced in a study of blood T cell repertoires in COVID-19. Some clones are missing from TCRdb's copy, which holds only in-frame ones; the method was immunoSEQ multiplex PCR. The repertoire holds 250,000 to 300,000 clones, with about 89% as singletons. The sample comprised PBMCs or T cells enriched from blood (not recorded which). These receptors were taken from a woman in her 40s who had recovered from COVID-19.

This clone has only a few counts. The chain combines TRBV3-1 (or the pseudogene TRBV3-2) with TRBJ1-2, with D tentatively TRBD1 (6 bases). V was cut by 5 bases and J by 3 bases, with 16 bases left in between. In germline, CDR1 is LGHDT, CDR2 YNNKEL (reference sequence). The CDR3 covers 15 residues. The DNA of the CDR3 is TGTGCCAGCAGCGAGACCTATCGACAGGACTATGGCTACACCTTC. Protein product: CASSETYRQDYGYTF.

The V and J genes are TRBV6-2 or TRBV6-3 and TRBJ1-1; D remains ambiguous. This CDR3 spans 12 amino acids. The V and J ends lost 4 bases and 6 bases respectively, with 9 bases between them. CDR1 is MNHEY, CDR2 SVGEGT, per germline. The CDR3 loop is CASSSPVSEAFF. The CDR3 DNA is TGTGCCAGCAGTTCCCCAGTGTCTGAAGCTTTCTTT.

The chain combines TRBV4-2 with TRBJ2-1, with a weak D call TRBD2 (6 bases). The CDR3 is 16 amino acids. CDR1 is LGHNA and CDR2 is YNFKEQ in the germline V gene. Trimming shortened V by 0 bases and J by 1 base, and 10 bases separated the two germline ends. The CDR3 region has the DNA TGTGCCAGCAGCCAAGACGAGCGGGTTTCCTACAATGAGCAGTTCTTC. This gives the protein CASSQDERVSYNEQFF.

The J gene is TRBJ1-1, the V gene TRBV7-9; D possibly corresponds to TRBD1 (6 bases). The CDR3 loop spans 14 amino acids. The V gene lost 5 bases and the J gene lost 0 bases, with 10 bases spanning the gap. CDR1 is SEHNR, CDR2 FQNEAQ, per germline (reference sequence). CDR3 region: CASSVTGLNTEAFF. As DNA, the CDR3 is TGTGCCAGCAGCGTTACAGGGTTGAACACTGAAGCTTTCTTT.

The chain links TRBV11-2 to TRBJ1-3; 9 positions match TRBD1. With 7 bases clipped from V and 0 bases from J, the junction kept 13 bases outside the gene matches. The CDR3 has 18 amino acids. Germline V gene sequence: CDR1 SGHAT, CDR2 FQNNGV. The CDR3 here is CASIPSPTGGHSGNTIYF. The CDR3 DNA is TGTGCCAGCATCCCGTCCCCGACAGGGGGACACTCTGGAAACACCATATATTTT.

The chain links TRBV5-1 to TRBJ2-1; 10 bases are shared with TRBD2. This CDR3 region has 15 residues. Trimming removed 5 bases from V and 9 bases from J; junction bases left unmatched: 11. From germline, CDR1 is SGHRS and CDR2 YFSETQ. The CDR3 loop reads CASSFSTSGIGEQFF. CDR3 sequence (DNA): TGCGCCAGCAGTTTTTCAACTAGCGGGATAGGTGAGCAGTTCTTC.

The rearrangement joins TRBV19 to TRBJ1-2, with TRBD1 as a possible D gene (6 bases). The V gene lost 2 bases and the J gene lost 4 bases, with 14 bases spanning the gap. Germline values: CDR1 LNHDA, CDR2 SQIVND (reference sequence). This CDR3 spans 15 amino acids. The CDR3 reads CASSISKDSGYGYTF. As DNA, the CDR3 is TGTGCCAGTAGTATATCCAAGGACAGTGGCTATGGCTACACCTTC.

This chain links TRBV5-1 with TRBJ2-3; tentatively, D is TRBD2 (6 bases). Germline V gene lookup returns CDR1 SGHRS and CDR2 YFSETQ. There are 17 residues in the CDR3. Trimming stripped 0 bases from V and 0 bases from J, with 14 bases between. The DNA for the CDR3 is TGCGCCAGCAGCTTGGGGAGGGATCCATCCAGCACAGATACGCAGTATTTT. Encoded protein: CASSLGRDPSSTDTQYF.

The chain links TRBV5-1 to TRBJ2-7; TRBD2 matches at 8 bases. Looked up from germline, CDR1 is SGHRS and CDR2 is YFSETQ. The CDR3 length is 15 residues. V lost 4 bases to trimming and J lost 5 bases; unmatched junction nucleotides: 11. CDR3 loop: CASSLEPGLDHEQYF. CDR3 in DNA: TGCGCCAGCAGCCTGGAACCGGGACTAGACCACGAGCAGTACTTC.

The gene calls are TRBV7-2 and TRBJ1-3; TRBD1 agrees at 7 bases. Trimming took 4 bases from V and 0 from J; bases not matched to a gene: 6. The germline CDR1 and CDR2 sequences are SGHTA and FQGNSA. The CDR3 has 16 amino acids. Here the CDR3 reads CASSWDSPSSGNTIYF. CDR3 nucleotide sequence: TGTGCCAGCAGCTGGGACAGCCCCAGCTCTGGAAACACCATATATTTT.

The chain uses TRBV14 and TRBJ1-1; unclear D gene. CDR3 length: 13 residues. Trimming left V 5 bases short and J 0 bases short, with 7 bases between. The germline V gene encodes CDR1 SGHDN and CDR2 FVKESK. The CDR3 loop is CASSGQMNTEAFF. CDR3 coding DNA: TGTGCCAGCAGCGGGCAGATGAACACTGAAGCTTTCTTT.

This chain uses TRBV5-6 with TRBJ2-1, with 9 bases fitting TRBD1. Germline lookup yields CDR1 SGHDT and CDR2 YYEEEE. The CDR3 contains 16 residues. V dropped 5 bases and J dropped 9; count of bases not matched to a gene: 15. In DNA, the CDR3 is TGTGCCAGCAGGAGACCAGGACAGGGGATCGTGGGTGAGCAGTTCTTC. Encoded protein: CASRRPGQGIVGEQFF.

This clone was seen a few times. The chain combines TRBV19 with TRBJ1-2; 8 bases align to TRBD1. The CDR3 is 13 residues long. J was trimmed by 8 bases and V by 5 bases; bases with no gene match: 7. The germline CDR1 and CDR2 sequences are LNHDA and SQIVND (reference sequence). Here the CDR3 reads CASSADRVRGYTF. The CDR3 bases are TGTGCCAGTAGTGCGGACAGGGTACGGGGCTACACCTTC.

This chain links TRBV30 with TRBJ2-2; D remains unclear. V lost 2 bases and J 0 bases, leaving 13 bases between the germline ends. This CDR3 has 16 residues. Per germline, CDR1 GTSNPN and CDR2 SVGIG (reference sequence). The CDR3 here is CAWSTEFVANTGELFF. The CDR3 DNA reads TGTGCCTGGAGTACAGAGTTTGTGGCGAACACCGGGGAGCTGTTTTTT.

The gene calls are TRBV14 and TRBJ2-7; D gene uncertain. V lost 1 base to trimming and J lost 2 bases, with 12 bases between them. CDR3 length equals 15 residues. Germline CDR1 SGHDN, CDR2 FVKESK. CDR3 amino acids: CASSQGAARAYEQYF. CDR3 DNA: TGTGCCAGCAGCCAAGGGGCAGCACGAGCCTACGAGCAGTACTTC.

The rearrangement links TRBV30 to TRBJ1-3; no definite D call. Germline V lookup: CDR1 GTSNPN, CDR2 SVGIG (reference sequence). The CDR3 is 14 amino acids. Between the trimmed V and J ends, which lost 0 bases and 2 bases, there was a span of 8 bases. The CDR3, as DNA: TGTGCCTGGAGTGTAACCGGGGCTGGAAACACCATATATTTT. Translating it yields CAWSVTGAGNTIYF.

The CDR3 DNA follows: TGTGCCAGCAGTCTCGGGGGGCGTCGGTCCTACGAGCAGTACTTC. It encodes CASSLGGRRSYEQYF. The rearrangement joins TRBV6-2 or TRBV6-3 to TRBJ2-7, with D tentatively TRBD2 (7 bases). Germline V gene lookup returns CDR1 MNHEY and CDR2 SVGEGT. The CDR3 is made up of 15 amino acids. The V gene lost 5 bases and the J gene lost 1 base, with 15 bases spanning the gap.

The rearrangement uses TRBV5-1 and TRBJ1-1; TRBD1 matches at 8 bases. V lost 0 bases and J lost 1; bases outside the gene matches: 2. The CDR3 contains 15 residues. CDR1 and CDR2 (germline): SGHRS, YFSETQ. DNA of the CDR3: TGCGCCAGCAGCTTGGGGACAGGGAGGAACACTGAAGCTTTCTTT. Translation: CASSLGTGRNTEAFF.

The V call is TRBV19, the J call TRBJ1-5; TRBD1 might be the D (5 bases). Trimming took off 6 bases at V and 2 bases at J, with 11 bases between the two ends. The length of the CDR3 is 14 residues. Germline loops: CDR1 LNHDA, CDR2 SQIVND (reference sequence). For the CDR3, the DNA is TGTGCCAGTAGAATGATGACAGGCAATCAGCCCCAGCATTTT. Translation: CASRMMTGNQPQHF.

V is TRBV28 and J is TRBJ1-2; 9 nucleotides agree with TRBD1. CDR3 length: 13 amino acids. Germline-derived CDR1 and CDR2 are MDHEN and SYDVKM. Trimming cost V 5 bases and J 5 bases; bases outside gene matches: 3. The CDR3 protein is CASSGDRVYGYTF. The CDR3 DNA sequence: TGTGCCAGCAGTGGGGACAGGGTTTATGGCTACACCTTC.

The rearrangement links TRBV15 to TRBJ1-1; 9 bases map to TRBD1. The V gene's germline CDR1 is LNHNV and CDR2 YYDKDF (reference sequence). V lost 6 bases, J lost 4 bases, and 6 bases stayed unmatched. The CDR3 has 14 amino acids. The CDR3 DNA is TGTGCCACCAGTAAACAGGGGGCGGTCACTGAAGCTTTCTTT. Translation gives CATSKQGAVTEAFF.

This chain joins TRBV7-2 and TRBJ1-4; D call uncertain. The ends were cut back, 5 bases at V and 0 bases at J, with 16 bases in the middle. The CDR3 is made up of 17 amino acids. The V gene's germline CDR1 is SGHTA and CDR2 FQGNSA. In DNA, the CDR3 is TGTGCCAGCAGCCCTCACCGCCGGGGAGCAACTAATGAAAAACTGTTTTTT. Translation gives CASSPHRRGATNEKLFF.

The CDR3 loop reads CASTHRGKFTEAFF. The CDR3 region has the DNA TGTGCCAGCACCCACAGGGGTAAATTCACTGAAGCTTTCTTT. The rearrangement joins TRBV7-9 to TRBJ1-1, with 7 bases aligning to TRBD1. The CDR3 contains 14 residues. V dropped 7 bases and J dropped 4; count of bases not matched to a gene: 9. Per the germline V gene, CDR1 is SEHNR and CDR2 is FQNEAQ (reference sequence).

The rearrangement joins TRBV21-1 to TRBJ1-1; the D call of TRBD1 is as the table states it, not checked on the DNA. TRBV21-1 is classified as a pseudogene. The CDR3 runs to 15 residues. The CDR3 sequence: CASSKAGHLNTEAFF. The CDR3 DNA follows: TGTGCCAGCAGCAAAGCGGGACACCTGAACACTGAAGCTTTCTTT.

The rearrangement links TRBV12-5 to TRBJ1-5; TRBD1 matches 12 bases. CDR3 length equals 19 residues. J was trimmed by 1 base and V by 0 bases; bases with no gene match: 7. Germline CDR1 is LGHNT and CDR2 is FRNRAP. CDR3 amino acids: CASGLVPLGQGASNQPQHF. The CDR3 DNA reads as TGTGCTAGTGGTTTGGTACCGTTGGGACAGGGGGCAAGCAATCAGCCCCAGCATTTT. Combining the CDR3 with reference TRBV12-5 and TRBJ1-5 gives the whole variable domain DARVTQTPRHKVTEMGQEVTMRCQPILGHNTVFWYRQTMMQGLELLAYFRNRAPLDDSGMPKDRFSAEMPDATLATLKIQPSEPRDSAVYFCASGLVPLGQGASNQPQHFGDGTRLSIL.

This chain uses TRBV27 with TRBJ1-2, with 7 positions matching TRBD1. J lost 8 bases, V lost 3 bases, and 6 bases had no gene match. CDR3 size: 13 residues. Germline CDR1 MNHEY, CDR2 SMNVEV (reference sequence). The CDR3 is CASSFRDSRGYTF. The CDR3 DNA is TGTGCCAGCAGTTTTAGGGACAGCCGGGGCTACACCTTC.

The chain is built from TRBV7-3 and TRBJ2-7; 11 nucleotides line up with TRBD2. With V trimmed by 5 bases and J by 1 base, 16 bases remained unmatched. CDR1 and CDR2 (germline): SGHTA, FQGTGA. This CDR3 spans 19 amino acids. The CDR3 DNA follows: TGTGCCAGCAGCCTCATACCCGGTCTCCCTAGCGGGAGGTCCTACGAGCAGTACTTC. Translated, it gives CASSLIPGLPSGRSYEQYF.